This T cell receptor (beta chain) was sequenced in a study of cytomegalovirus exposure and HLA in healthy donors (TCRdb year 2017). Study-level background: An earlier analysis of roughly 610 of the donors reported 276 Gb of sequence data and 117 million unique TCR beta sequences obtained from approximately 180 million T cells. Of the 300 to 450 genotyped donors, roughly 85% fell in the genetic ancestry cluster associated with self-reported Caucasian donors. To predict cytomegalovirus infection status, the study combined high-throughput TCR immunosequencing, statistical association of individual TCRs with disease status, and machine learning. An earlier analysis of about 620 of the donors applied high-throughput TCR beta sequencing to assess whether each TCR beta V gene segment acted as functional or pseudogenic. On average, around 240,000 unique TCR beta nucleotide sequences were sequenced per donor among 398 genotyped donors of the cohort, with 15% to 20% of those sequences being non-productive. Typing coverage varied by locus: roughly 620-640 donors for A, B, C, DRB1 and DQB1; around 560 for DQA1; approximately 570 for DPA1; about 450 for DPB1. Donor age, sex, ethnicity and CMV serostatus were collected together with the repertoire data. Genome-wide SNP genotypes for about 65% of the 666 donors were used in a later genetic analysis, which treated that subset as a discovery cohort. The study used immunosequencing to profile the T cell repertoires of around 600 subjects and linked those repertoires to cytomegalovirus serostatus. Both class I and class II loci were covered by HLA typing, at four-digit resolution. The study aimed to test whether signatures of past pathogen exposure could be identified by cataloging public T cell receptors. In the later analysis, no new phenotypic data were used to find candidate immune exposures; instead, reliance was placed on TCR beta sequences and their occurrence across donors. In a later analysis, previously published TCR beta repertoires from 670 or so donors were re-analyzed and high-resolution HLA genotyping was added so that TCR occurrence patterns could be studied. All discovery cohort repertoires had been generated using a single sequencing platform. Five DR-DQ haplotypes were treated as single units for association and clustering because of strong linkage in the cohort. Along with the approximately 700-subject first cohort, a separate validation cohort of around 110 different subjects was used. Approximately 300 gigabases of sequencing data and roughly 81 million unique TCR sequences made up an early release that covered 500 to 700 HLA-typed donors.

About this clone: The clone's antigen remains unknown. No base quality values were provided; no much bigger clone lies one nucleotide off.

From the cysteine up to the phenylalanine, the CDR3 has a length of 13 residues. The kept DNA is CDR3 alone, 39 bases in frame from the first base. V lost 3 bases and J lost 4 bases; the stretch between them is 9 bases long. Via the germline V gene (reference sequence), CDR1 is WNHNN and CDR2 SYGVQD. Library prep was done by the immunoSEQ multiplex PCR assay. The multiplex PCR relied on a mix of 60 forward primers for TCR Vbeta segments and 13 reverse primers for TCR Jbeta segments. Amplification of the CDR3 region of rearranged TCR beta genes was performed with a multiplex PCR assay on genomic DNA. The amplified TCR beta libraries were sequenced on the Illumina HiSeq System as 87-base-pair reads. The published analysis was carried out like this. Across the 670 or so repertoires, a later analysis counted tens of millions of unique TCR beta chains, roughly 11 million of which were shared by at least two donors. Raw reads were error-corrected and collapsed into unique sequences with a nearest-neighbor algorithm that merged closely related sequences to remove PCR and sequencing errors. V, D and J gene segments were assigned by aligning CDR3 sequences to IMGT reference sequences. For a sequence to be retained, a match of at least six nucleotides to both a V gene segment and a J gene segment was required. A rearrangement counted as productive if the CDR3 had no stop codons and remained in frame with V and J, and every other rearrangement counted as non-productive. CDR3 was defined by IMGT convention, running from the second conserved V-encoded cysteine to the conserved J-encoded phenylalanine. Sequences without an unambiguous match to a single V gene segment were excluded from the earlier analysis of about 640 of the donors. In an earlier analysis of around 600 of the donors, V segments were called functional above 56.7% productive rearrangements and were called segregating when the between-donor standard deviation exceeded 5%. To diagnose cytomegalovirus status from the catalog of TCR beta chain sequences, a statistical classification framework was built. A later analysis assigned V and J genes by comparing TCR nucleotide sequences with IMGT/GENE-DB human TR gene sequences. Using the TCRdist pipeline, a later analysis assigned CDR3 sequences along with most-parsimonious VDJ recombination scenarios. A later analysis defined each TCR beta chain by its CDR3 amino acid sequence plus V-gene family, and excluded reads lacking a unique V-gene family. In a later analysis, approximately 590 highly shared, low-generation-probability nucleotide sequences were removed to address suspected cross-contamination and a sequencing artifact. For each public chain, a later analysis derived a clonal expansion index from normalized ranks of inferred template counts within each repertoire. A later analysis computed generation probabilities with a VDJ recombination model fitted to out-of-frame rearrangements, and checked the results against IGoR. A later analysis scored TCR-TCR, TCR-HLA and TCR-CMV co-occurrence with hypergeometric tests, applying a repertoire-size bias correction to TCR pairs. In a later analysis, false discovery rates were estimated by permuting HLA or CMV assignments 20 times. In a later analysis, co-occurring TCRs were grouped using DBSCAN, and TCRdist sequence similarity was added for clustering within HLA-allele-positive subsets. Repertoires with fewer than 30,000 or more than 120,000 public chains, plus five repertoires with anomalous nucleotide sharing, were excluded from co-occurrence clustering. The table was pulled from immuneACCESS by TCRdb, which kept in-frame rearrangements only. Such tables lose some clones; where checked, under half of the loss comes from unresolved V genes, and the rest has no known cause. That table is the source of V, J and clone size, and D and trimming were worked out from the DNA. This sample is represented by more than 100,000 clones; over 60% of them were singletons. The leading ten clones occupy roughly 3.5% of the sample.

Broader findings and caveats from the paper: The authors suggested that the approach could potentially be generalized to other disease states and immunological phenotypes. Because counts were too low, seventeen rarely observed V segments, including chromosome 9 orphons, were excluded from the earlier analysis of about 500 of the donors. A further reported finding was that TCR beta sequences accurately predicted the HLA-A and HLA-B alleles for most subjects in the first cohort. In a later analysis, the rate of TCR association differed among HLA loci, with DRB1 alleles having the most associated TCRs and HLA-C alleles having the fewest. When HLA alleles, especially DR and DQ, strongly co-occurred, attributing TCR associations to individual alleles was difficult. According to a later analysis, most CMV-associated TCR beta chains appeared to be HLA-restricted, and the HLA associations seemed to be driven largely by CMV exposure. The study listed 150 to 200 TCR beta chains as associated with cytomegalovirus. Broadly in line with IMGT annotations, most TCR beta V segments showed up in productive rearrangements about 87% or about 30% of the time in an earlier analysis of several hundred of the donors. Correlated functional status among segregating V segments might reflect linkage disequilibrium, but an unknown experimental factor could not be ruled out. In a later analysis, HLA-associated TCR beta chains showed more clonal expansion and lower generation probabilities than non-associated chains that were equally common. A later genetic analysis associated a missense DCLRE1C variant with V-gene and J-gene trimming of TCR beta chains, and an independent cohort replicated the association. Roughly uniform sequencing depth across donors was assumed in presence/absence analyses, although this assumption may not hold. Because some donors lacked HLA typing at each locus, the association tests relied only on the typed subset. The classifier was reported to diagnose cytomegalovirus status with high specificity and sensitivity in both the original and validation cohorts. While some public TCRs were present in many individuals, most TCR sequences turned up only very rarely across donors. According to a later analysis, parvovirus B19, influenza, CMV and Epstein-Barr virus appeared linked to several top co-occurrence clusters. Some IMGT-functional V segments, including TRBV6-2 and TRBV6-3, could not be told apart with the 87-base-pair reads, so those segments were excluded. Three of the identified cytomegalovirus-associated TCR beta chains were confirmed in vitro to be specific for cytomegalovirus antigens. Compared with the roughly 700-donor mean, donors in an Asian-associated ancestry cluster had fewer N-insertions in productive TCRs, according to a later genetic analysis. For the cohort, immune exposure information was limited to CMV serostatus. In this cohort, only TCR beta chains were sequenced, and detectable features were limited by the absence of alpha or paired-chain data. At a false discovery rate of 0.05, a later analysis linked under 20,000 TCR beta sequences to specific HLA alleles. The sequencing pipeline was judged likely to have produced a cluster of highly shared sequence variants as a technical artifact.

The cohort was made up of approximately 700 healthy bone marrow donors. Cohort members were all nominally healthy when sampled, although unrecorded immune exposures were likely present. Of the 650 to 700 cohort members, 289 had positive CMV serostatus and roughly 330 had negative CMV serostatus, and CMV serostatus was not recorded for the donor. A peripheral blood sample was provided by each donor, and peripheral blood mononuclear cells were used for TCR beta sequencing. The Qiagen DNeasy Blood Extraction Kit was used to extract genomic DNA from the blood cell samples. The source is a human donor in good health. The sample comprised PBMCs. The chain links TRBV10-1 with TRBJ2-5, and perhaps TRBD2 as D gene, on 5 matching bases. Read as DNA, the sequence is TGCGCCAGCAGTGATCGGGGTAGAGAGACCCAGTACTTC. This encodes CASSDRGRETQYF.